The 12 T cell receptor beta chains presented below share a single source sample, sequenced in a study of lymphopenia after photon versus proton radiotherapy (dated by TCRdb to about 2019). The library relied on the immunoSEQ multiplex PCR assay. TCRdb retrieved this table from immuneACCESS and kept in-frame rearrangements only. Not all clones are present; in checked studies, unresolved V genes account for under half, and no reason is known for the remainder. This sample lists 75,000 to 90,000 clones; more than 70% were detected once. Of the sample, approximately 1.4% is held by the ten largest clones. The source was peripheral blood, collected from a patient treated with proton-based radiotherapy. Receptors originate from a man between 60 and 75 years old with pancreatic cancer.

This chain uses TRBV29-1 with TRBJ2-7, with 8 bases lining up with TRBD1. The V segment lost 3 bases and the J segment 6 bases; nucleotides outside the gene matches: 19. Germline V gene lookup returns CDR1 SQVTM and CDR2 ANQGSEA. The CDR3 spans 17 residues. CDR3 DNA: TGCAGCGTTGATGGGGGGAGTAAAGGCCAGGGGGCCTCCGAGCAGTACTTC. It codes for CSVDGGSKGQGASEQYF.

The table lists this clone with a count of one. The chain couples TRBV9 to TRBJ2-3, with 7 positions matching TRBD2. The germline gives CDR1 SGDLS, CDR2 YYNGEE. Trimming cost V 0 bases and J 2 bases; bases outside gene matches: 12. The CDR3 consists of 18 residues. The CDR3 region is CASSVDPPGGPPTDTQYF. In DNA form, the CDR3 reads TGTGCCAGCAGCGTAGACCCCCCGGGGGGACCCCCCACAGATACGCAGTATTTT.

The rearrangement joins TRBV27 to TRBJ2-6; 8 nucleotides align to TRBD2. V dropped 0 bases and J dropped 3; count of bases not matched to a gene: 7. The CDR3 loop spans 18 amino acids. The germline gives CDR1 MNHEY, CDR2 SMNVEV (reference sequence). The CDR3 nucleotides read TGTGCCAGCAGTTTATCTCGGCAGGGACTAGGTGGGGCCAACGTCCTGACTTTC. This gives the protein CASSLSRQGLGGANVLTF.

The rearrangement uses TRBV4-2 and TRBJ2-5; 7 positions agree with TRBD1. The J call may be in error: the DNA end matches TRBJ2-7 better. There are 14 residues in the CDR3. Germline V CDR1 and CDR2: LGHNA, YNFKEQ. The CDR3 is CASSPRDRVSEQYF. The CDR3 nucleotides are TGTGCCAGCAGCCCCCGAGACAGGGTATCCGAGCAGTACTTC.

V is TRBV7-8 and J is TRBJ2-1; D call uncertain. CDR1 is SGHVS and CDR2 is FQNEAQ in the germline V gene. Trimming pared 6 bases from V and 0 bases from J, leaving 9 bases between. The CDR3 has 14 residues. The CDR3 DNA reads as TGTGCCAGCAGATTGGAAGCCTCCTACAATGAGCAGTTCTTC. Its translation: CASRLEASYNEQFF.

The J gene is TRBJ2-7, the V gene TRBV5-1; 7 bases align to TRBD1. The CDR3 length is 14 residues. The V gene's germline CDR1 is SGHRS and CDR2 YFSETQ. V gave up 4 bases and J gave up 1 base; unmatched junction bases: 5. CDR3 sequence reads: CASSTGTASYEQYF. The CDR3 DNA reads TGCGCCAGCAGCACCGGGACAGCTTCCTACGAGCAGTACTTC.

The chain combines TRBV18 with TRBJ1-2, with D maybe TRBD1 (5 bases). Germline assignment: CDR1 KGHSH and CDR2 LQKENI. Trimming removed 5 bases from V and 4 bases from J, with 14 bases in between. The CDR3 spans 14 residues. The CDR3 here is CASSKQGTVYGYTF. CDR3 DNA sequence: TGTGCCAGCTCAAAGCAGGGTACGGTCTATGGCTACACCTTC.

The V gene is TRBV9, the J gene TRBJ2-1; D is ambiguous. CDR3 length: 17 residues. The germline V gene has CDR1 SGDLS and CDR2 YYNGEE. With 3 bases removed from V and 0 bases from J, the gap between germline ends came to 16 bases. CDR3 coding DNA: TGTGCCAGCAGCGGTCCTTTCGCCTCCAGCTCCTACAATGAGCAGTTCTTC. It is translated as CASSGPFASSSYNEQFF.

The chain links TRBV29-1 to TRBJ2-1; D is possibly TRBD1 or TRBD2 (5 bases each). The V gene lost 4 bases and the J gene lost 6 bases, with 10 bases spanning the gap. The CDR3 loop spans 12 amino acids. From germline, CDR1 is SQVTM and CDR2 ANQGSEA. DNA of the CDR3: TGCAGCGTTGTCGAGGGGAGCAATGAGCAGTTCTTC. Protein: CSVVEGSNEQFF.

This clone has only one observation. This chain uses TRBV4-1 with TRBJ2-1; D is perhaps TRBD2 (6 bases). Trimming took off 0 bases at V and 7 bases at J, with 19 bases between the two ends. CDR1 and CDR2 (germline): MGHRA, YSYEKL. The CDR3 is made up of 17 amino acids. CDR3 loop: CASSQDGFREPLNEQFF. The CDR3 coding sequence is TGCGCCAGCAGCCAAGATGGTTTCCGGGAGCCGTTGAATGAGCAGTTCTTC.

This clone appeared once. The chain is built from TRBV11-2 and TRBJ1-4, with a weak D call TRBD1 (6 bases). Germline V lookup: CDR1 SGHAT, CDR2 FQNNGV. This CDR3 contains 19 residues. V was shortened by 1 base and J by 5 bases, with 23 bases between the two germline ends. The CDR3 reads CASSLGRGFNRARNEKLFF. In DNA form, the CDR3 reads TGTGCCAGCAGCTTAGGCAGGGGTTTCAACAGGGCCCGGAATGAAAAACTGTTTTTT. Complete variable domain (other parts from reference TRBV11-2 and TRBJ1-4): EAGVAQSPRYKIIEKRQSVAFWCNPISGHATLYWYQQILGQGPKLLIQFQNNGVVDDSQLPKDRFSAERLKGVDSTLKIQPAKLEDSAVYLCASSLGRGFNRARNEKLFFGSGTQLSVL.

The V call is TRBV7-9, the J call TRBJ2-3; 11 bases map to TRBD2. V gave up 6 bases and J gave up 2 bases; unmatched junction bases: 4. CDR1 SEHNR and CDR2 FQNEAQ come from the germline V gene (reference sequence). The CDR3 totals 15 residues. The CDR3 reads CASSSTSGITDTQYF. CDR3 DNA sequence: TGTGCCAGCAGTTCGACTAGCGGGATCACAGATACGCAGTATTTT.